Included here is one T cell receptor (beta chain) sequence, with context. Its antigen is still unknown. An approximately 2.5 ml peripheral blood sample was drawn into PAXgene tubes per donor and stored at -80°C. Without any T cell sorting, total RNA was extracted from whole blood using the PAXgene blood miRNA kit on an automated QIAcube. Deep TCRalpha and TCRbeta repertoire profiling with unique molecular barcoding was performed on peripheral blood of monozygotic twin pairs concordant or discordant for inflammatory bowel disease. Smoking habits were recorded for all twin pairs, and individuals were classified as current, former or never smokers. The sample is drawn from a study of monozygotic twins with inflammatory bowel disease (dated by TCRdb to 2018 to 2020). The study in broad terms: In total, around 28 monozygotic twin pairs made up the full study: 19 Danish pairs, all IBD-discordant, plus nine German pairs, of which four were IBD-concordant and five were IBD-discordant. The search for disease-associated traits relied mainly on comparing, within discordant pairs, IBD patients with their genetically identical healthy co-twins. Each individual had, on average, about 151 000 unique TCRalpha sequences and 181 000 unique TCRbeta sequences available for analysis.

In the germline V gene (reference sequence), CDR1 corresponds to SEHNR and CDR2 to FQNEAQ. The CDR3 runs 14 residues from the cysteine to the phenylalanine. The record lacks a DNA sequence. The library came from 5' RACE. Preparation of each TCR library used approximately 4,000 ng of total RNA. For each sample, cDNA synthesis was carried out in eight separate reactions using SMARTScribe reverse transcriptase. During cDNA synthesis, template switching introduced unique molecular identifiers that contained a 6-nucleotide sample barcode. TCRalpha and TCRbeta cDNA was amplified by two nested PCRs of about 15 and 9 cycles, with bead purification after each PCR. Before amplification, the cDNA was treated with uracil DNA-glycosylase and purified using the QIAquick PCR purification kit. The second PCR added Illumina TruSeq-compatible adapters along with sample-specific barcodes. Library quality and concentration were assessed using TapeStation and Qubit, and 4.5 to 5.5 ng of each library was pooled. Sequencing of pooled libraries was carried out on an Illumina HiSeq2500 single-index Rapid Run using 2 x 100 bp reads and custom sequencing primers. As for how the authors treated the data: PCR and sequencing errors were corrected by UMI-based consensus assembly using MiGEC version 1.2.6. MiXCR version 2.1.1 was used for V(D)J alignment, clonotype assembly and CDR3 extraction. Gene usage, clonotype sharing and MAIT/NKT TCR abundance were normalised by analysing the top 1000, 10 000 and 20 000 clonotypes per sample. After downsampling to 27 000 UMIs, diversity was calculated as the inverse Simpson index using the vegan R package. Paired Mann-Whitney U tests were applied to discordant twin pairs, with Benjamini-Hochberg correction for multiple testing. TCRdb reprocessed the reads, reporting each CDR3 protein sequence once and no DNA. TCRdb, rather than the study authors, made the V and J calls. The sample table gives approximately 150,000 distinct CDR3 sequences. Of the sample, 2.4% is held by the ten largest clones.

Overall study outcomes, separate from this receptor: Differing immunosuppressive treatments among patients may have added background noise and inter-individual variability to the repertoires. No single strong signal or clonotype linked to IBD turned up in the results, so the idea that one exists was not supported. Fewer clonotypes were shared with other individuals by IBD patients than by healthy twins, most markedly in patients showing signs of disease activity. A decrease in TCRbeta repertoire diversity, as measured by inverse Simpson index, was observed in IBD patients compared with their healthy co-twins. Repertoire similarity did not differ between concordant and discordant twins, which could be due to limited statistical power. The analysis was unable to tell apart different T cell subtypes.

Sequenced material: blood. This receptor was taken from a human donor with ulcerative colitis or Crohn's disease, or a healthy co-twin of an affected twin (not recorded which). The chain uses TRBV7-9 and TRBJ1-1. The CDR3 in this case is CASSPDEAVGEAFF.